This T cell receptor (beta chain) was retrieved from a study of cytomegalovirus exposure and HLA in healthy donors. Comments on this clone: The antigen remains undetermined.

Broader study findings: Reports indicated that the classifier achieved high specificity and sensitivity in diagnosing cytomegalovirus status. Most TCR beta V segments were productive about 87% or about 30% of the time in an earlier analysis.

The study ran its PCR with 60 Vbeta and 13 Jbeta primers. Sequencing used immunoSEQ multiplex PCR; TCRdb keeps in-frame clones, though not all of them. The table lists some 100,000 clones, 77% of them singletons. Germline trimming cut 5 bases from V and 0 bases from J; bases unmatched to any gene: 13. Germline CDR1 and CDR2: MDHEN and SYDVKM. The CDR3 sequence is 19 residues long. This TCR came from a man between 35 and 55 years old in good health and CMV-seropositive. The chain joins TRBV28 to TRBJ2-6; 7 bases match TRBD1. Sequenced material: PBMCs. The CDR3 here is CASSPTSINRGSGANVLTF. CDR3 DNA sequence: TGTGCCAGCAGTCCGACGTCCATAAACAGGGGCTCTGGGGCCAACGTCCTGACTTTC.